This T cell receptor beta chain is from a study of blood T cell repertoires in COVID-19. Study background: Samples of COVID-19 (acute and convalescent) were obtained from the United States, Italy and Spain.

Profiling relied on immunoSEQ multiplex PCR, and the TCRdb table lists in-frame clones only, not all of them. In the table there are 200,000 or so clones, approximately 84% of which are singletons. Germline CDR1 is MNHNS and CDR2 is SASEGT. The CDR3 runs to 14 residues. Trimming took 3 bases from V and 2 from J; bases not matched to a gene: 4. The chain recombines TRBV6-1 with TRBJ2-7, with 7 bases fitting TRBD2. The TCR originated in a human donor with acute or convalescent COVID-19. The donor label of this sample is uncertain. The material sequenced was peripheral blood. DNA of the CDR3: TGTGCCAGCAGTGAGGGGGGGAGAGCCTACGAGCAGTACTTC. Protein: CASSEGGRAYEQYF.